This T cell receptor (beta chain) was recorded in a study of blood T cell repertoires in COVID-19 (dated by TCRdb to 2020 to 2022). With regard to the full study: The collaborator samples originated in the United States, Italy and Spain and spanned the acute and convalescent phases of COVID-19. The prospective study material was composed of cDNA or gDNA derived from T cells, B-cell-depleted T cells, or PBMCs. Deeply sampled blood TCRbeta repertoires from subjects exposed to, actively infected with, or recovered from COVID-19 were included in the dataset. The repertoires were released in a freely available public database intended as a resource for research on the immune response to SARS-CoV-2. The samples were drawn from two sources: the first 160 participants of the ongoing ImmuneRACE study, and 1,200 or so subjects contributed by 6 global collaborators. Sample metadata almost always included a de-identified subject ID, COVID-19 status, age in years and sex. HLA class I and class II types, where available, came from metadata supplied by the sample provider rather than from assay-based typing.

Concerning this clone itself: It has no known antigen specificity. The sample holds no much larger clone one base away, and base qualities are not on file.

Study-wide conclusions, independent of this receptor: How much clinical and demographic metadata was included differed by source and by participant, and the metadata was provided uncurated.

The immunoSEQ Assay, a bias-controlled multiplex PCR, was used to amplify TCRbeta CDR3 regions from genomic DNA. On the study's bioinformatics: Nucleated cell counts per sample were estimated from amplification of reference gene primers within the assay. To quantify the absolute abundance of each unique TCRbeta CDR3 rearrangement, sequence reads were collapsed and filtered. For each sample, productive Simpson clonality was calculated by taking the square root of Simpson's diversity index across productive rearrangements. TCRdb limited this immuneACCESS table to in-frame rearrangements with V and J called. A share of clones is missing; checked studies link under half to unresolved V genes, and the rest is unexplained. V, J and clone size were drawn from that table, and D and trimming were deduced from the DNA. Here the sample has hundreds of thousands of clones; about 87% occur a single time. The ten most abundant clones make up around 1.6% of the sample.

Participants in the prospective study were aged about 18 to 100 years, lived in 20 to 30 United States geographic areas, and enrolled through a virtual design. Cohort assignment in the prospective study relied on participant-reported clinical history from a screening survey and a study questionnaire. For ImmuneRACE Cohort 3, a participant was defined as recovered based on two consecutive negative NP/OP PCR tests, clearance by a healthcare professional, or resolution of symptoms. Each participant in the prospective study had whole blood, serum and a nasopharyngeal or oropharyngeal swab collected by mobile phlebotomists. Over an approximately 2-month period, participants in the prospective study had the option of providing additional blood draws and questionnaires. Prospective study blood samples were shipped either frozen or at room temperature before DNA extraction. CDR1 and CDR2 are read off the germline V gene as SQVTM and ANQGSEA. From the cysteine through the phenylalanine, the CDR3 covers 14 amino acids. Only the CDR3 portion is preserved as DNA: 42 bases, with reading frame beginning at the first base. For this chain, trimming is 5 bases at the V end and 3 bases at the J end, and the number of junction bases without a gene match is 7.

Recombination connected TRBV29-1 to TRBJ1-5; 7 nucleotides in the junction match TRBD1. The sequence derives from a woman aged 50 to 65 who had recovered from COVID-19. Sequenced: PBMCs or T cells enriched from blood (not recorded which). The CDR3 reads as follows: CSVTSDRVNQPQHF. The sequence in DNA is TGCAGCGTTACATCAGACAGGGTCAATCAGCCCCAGCATTTT.